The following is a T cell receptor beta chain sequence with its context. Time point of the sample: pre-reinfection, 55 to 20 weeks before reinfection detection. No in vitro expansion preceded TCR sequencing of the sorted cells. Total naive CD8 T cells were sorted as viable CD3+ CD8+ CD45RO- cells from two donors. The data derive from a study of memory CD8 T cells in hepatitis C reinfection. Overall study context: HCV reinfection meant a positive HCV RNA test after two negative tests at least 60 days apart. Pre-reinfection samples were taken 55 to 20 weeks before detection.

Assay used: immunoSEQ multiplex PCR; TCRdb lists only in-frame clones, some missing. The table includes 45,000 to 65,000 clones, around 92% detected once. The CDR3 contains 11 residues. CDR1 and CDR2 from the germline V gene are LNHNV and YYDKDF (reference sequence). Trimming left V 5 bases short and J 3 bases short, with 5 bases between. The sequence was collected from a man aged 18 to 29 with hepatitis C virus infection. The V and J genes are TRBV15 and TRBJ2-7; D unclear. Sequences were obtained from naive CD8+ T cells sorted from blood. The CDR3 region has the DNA TGTGCCACCAGCGGCAGCTACGAGCAGTACTTC. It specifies CATSGSYEQYF.